These 3 T cell receptor beta chains share one sample of origin, sequenced in a study of blood T cell repertoires in COVID-19. Only in-frame clones appear in the TCRdb table, and some are missing; sequencing was by immunoSEQ multiplex PCR. Here the sample spans roughly 80,000 clones, 80% to 90% being singletons. Sequencing was performed on peripheral blood. The receptors originated from a man in his fifties or sixties with active COVID-19.

The CDR3 coding sequence is TGTGCCAGTAGTAACCCGGTTCAGGGGATCACTGAAGCTTTCTTT. Residues: CASSNPVQGITEAFF. V and J are TRBV19 and TRBJ1-1, with D tentatively TRBD1 (6 bases). V dropped 4 bases and J dropped 4 bases, with 16 bases sitting between them. This CDR3 is 15 amino acids long. The germline V gene has CDR1 LNHDA and CDR2 SQIVND (reference sequence).

This clone was detected a few times. The chain uses TRBV7-8 and TRBJ1-5, with TRBD1 identical over 8 bases. With V trimmed by 4 bases and J by 3 bases, 5 bases remained unmatched. Germline CDR1 and CDR2: SGHVS and FQNEAQ. CDR3 length: 15 residues. The CDR3 spells CASSWGTGDNQPQHF. The CDR3, as DNA: TGTGCCAGCAGCTGGGGGACAGGCGACAATCAGCCCCAGCATTTT.

This chain connects TRBV27 to TRBJ1-1; D perhaps matches TRBD1 (5 bases). V lost 3 bases to trimming and J lost 4 bases, with 18 bases between them. The CDR3 loop spans 16 amino acids. Germline values: CDR1 MNHEY, CDR2 SMNVEV (reference sequence). The chain's CDR3 is CASSFGTSRVGTEAFF. CDR3 DNA sequence: TGTGCCAGCAGTTTTGGGACTTCTCGGGTCGGCACTGAAGCTTTCTTT.